This T cell receptor (beta chain) was found in a study of ipilimumab plus nivolumab after autologous stem cell transplantation listed by TCRdb under 2021. In terms of the full investigation: The median number of doses received by trial patients was four or five for ipilimumab and fewer than ten for nivolumab. Both primary refractory and relapsed disease were represented in the DLBCL cohort, where 18-month progression-free survival was approximately 87% and 28%, respectively. Patients in the trial were undergoing autologous transplant and had high-risk diffuse large B cell lymphoma, mature T cell lymphoma, or multiple myeloma. Some 35 patients made up the trial's intent-to-treat population. Paper-wide results and their limitations: Combined checkpoint inhibition appeared tolerable as post-transplant consolidation, according to the authors' conclusion. The authors stated that profiles of the T cell receptor repertoire, regulatory T cell phenotype and gut microbiota provided a biologic rationale for studying this approach further.

Details on this clone: Its cognate antigen has yet to be identified. Base qualities are not at hand, and no much larger clone is one base apart.

Ipilimumab was given at 1 mg/kg intravenously on day 1 of selected weeks, and checkpoint therapy started 14 to 28 days after autologous transplant. Nivolumab was administered at 3 mg/kg intravenously on day 1 of weeks 1, 4, 7, 10, and every two weeks through week 26. Combined checkpoint inhibition with ipilimumab and nivolumab as consolidation after autologous stem cell transplantation was tested in a Phase Ib clinical trial. From the germline V gene, CDR1 is SGHTA and CDR2 is FQGTGA. V loses 5 bases, J loses 7 bases, and the germline ends lie 20 bases apart. The CDR3 holds 15 amino acids from the cysteine to the phenylalanine. Only the CDR3 DNA is retained, 45 bases long and in frame from the first base. Receptor amplification or capture employed the immunoSEQ multiplex PCR assay. TCRdb retrieved this table from immuneACCESS and kept in-frame rearrangements only. Not all clones are present; in checked studies, unresolved V genes account for under half, and no reason is known for the remainder. Across this sample there are 15,000 to 20,000 clones, with about 72% seen only once. The ten largest clones capture under 25% of the sample.

This TCR was recovered from a male donor with diffuse large B-cell lymphoma. Sample: PBMCs, taken in a trial of ipilimumab plus nivolumab as post-transplant consolidation. The chain is made from TRBV7-3 and TRBJ1-2, with no confidently assigned D gene. The CDR3 is CASSPFEGPFSGYTF. The DNA reads TGTGCCAGCAGCCCCTTTGAGGGTCCCTTTAGTGGCTACACCTTC.